Listed below are T cell receptor beta chains from one sample, sequenced in a study of control samples from healthy donors and cancer patients. Using immunoSEQ multiplex PCR, the repertoire was profiled, and TCRdb retains in-frame clones only, with some absent. The table records about 100,000 clones, roughly 87% of them present only once. The source material was blood. All receptors derive from a woman aged 45-65 years in good health. Each CDR3 is given with its conserved first and last residue. The D gene is left open where the match is weak. Only part of the rows carry a size: once, few, many, or a class if the clone is expanded.

D | J | size | V | CDR3 | DNA
- | TRBJ2-1 | - | TRBV6-6 | CASFGAGHEWEQFF | TGTGCCAGCTTCGGGGCGGGACATGAATGGGAGCAGTTCTTC
- | TRBJ1-3 | - | TRBV7-9 | CASSSGTFSGNTIYF | TGTGCCAGCAGCTCCGGGACATTCTCTGGAAACACCATATATTTT
- | TRBJ2-5 | - | TRBV18 | CASSPRTPTQGETQYF | TGTGCCAGCTCACCAAGAACACCTACCCAGGGAGAGACCCAGTACTTC
TRBD1 | TRBJ2-5 | - | TRBV20-1 | CSASTAGTGGVGTQYF | TGCAGTGCTAGTACCGCCGGGACAGGGGGTGTAGGTACCCAGTACTTC
- | TRBJ1-1 | - | TRBV18 | CASSPLSREMNTEAFF | TGTGCCAGCTCACCCCTGAGTCGTGAAATGAACACTGAAGCTTTCTTT
TRBD1 | TRBJ1-2 | - | TRBV30 | CAWRPLGTGGSGYTF | TGTGCCTGGAGGCCCCTAGGGACAGGGGGTTCTGGCTACACCTTC
- | TRBJ2-2 | - | TRBV18 | CASREQGNTGELFF | TGTGCCAGCCGAGAGCAGGGGAACACCGGGGAGCTGTTTTTT
TRBD1 | TRBJ2-7 | few | TRBV6-6 | CASSYSEQGTEQYF | TGTGCCAGCAGTTACTCGGAACAGGGGACCGAGCAGTACTTC
- | TRBJ2-5 | - | TRBV7-2 | CASSLGFRGPTGGETQYF | TGTGCCAGCAGCTTAGGGTTCCGGGGCCCAACGGGCGGGGAGACCCAGTACTTC
- | TRBJ1-2 | - | TRBV15 | CATLTDRWNGYTF | TGTGCCACCTTGACAGATAGATGGAATGGCTACACCTTC
- | TRBJ1-2 | - | TRBV6-5 | CATYRDSAGYTF | TGTGCCACCTACCGGGACTCTGCCGGCTACACCTTC
TRBD1 | TRBJ2-3 | - | TRBV6-4 | CASSATGGATDTQYF | TGTGCCAGCAGTGCTACAGGGGGTGCTACAGATACGCAGTATTTT
- | TRBJ1-4 | once | TRBV19 | CASNNRREKLFF | TGTGCCAGTAACAACCGGAGAGAAAAACTGTTTTTT
- | TRBJ1-2 | - | TRBV27 | CASSLSVSGYYGYTF | TGTGCCAGCAGTTTATCGGTGTCAGGGTACTATGGCTACACCTTC
- | TRBJ2-1 | - | TRBV12-3/TRBV12-4 | CASSLLRGDEQFF | TGTGCCAGCAGTTTGCTCAGGGGTGATGAGCAGTTCTTC
TRBD2 | TRBJ2-3 | - | TRBV7-9 | CASGGTSGRTDTQYF | TGTGCCAGCGGGGGGACTAGCGGGAGAACAGATACGCAGTATTTT
- | TRBJ2-3 | - | TRBV25-1 | CASGRASTDTQYF | TGTGCCAGCGGGCGGGCGAGCACAGATACGCAGTATTTT
TRBD2 | TRBJ2-1 | few | TRBV4-3 | CASSQGLAEGANEQFF | TGCGCCAGCAGCCAAGGACTAGCGGAGGGAGCCAATGAGCAGTTCTTC
- | TRBJ2-3 | - | TRBV19 | CASSAWDPGTDTQYF | TGTGCCAGTAGTGCCTGGGACCCTGGCACAGATACGCAGTATTTT
- | TRBJ2-1 | - | TRBV3-1/TRBV3-2 | CASSQLGFEQFF | TGTGCCAGCAGCCAGCTAGGCTTTGAGCAGTTCTTC
- | TRBJ2-7 | few | TRBV30 | CAWNLRVGGEQYF | TGTGCCTGGAATCTGAGGGTCGGGGGCGAGCAGTACTTC
TRBD1 | TRBJ1-1 | - | TRBV30 | CAWRGWELRGHLAEAFF | TGTGCCTGGAGAGGGTGGGAACTCAGGGGGCATCTCGCTGAAGCTTTCTTT
- | TRBJ2-7 | - | TRBV30 | CAWSSSSYEQYF | TGTGCCTGGAGCAGCAGCTCCTACGAGCAGTACTTC
- | TRBJ1-4 | - | TRBV18 | CASSGQGGEKLFF | TGTGCCAGCTCAGGGCAGGGCGGCGAAAAACTGTTTTTT
TRBD1 | TRBJ2-3 | - | TRBV7-3 | CASSPGQVPWDTQYF | TGTGCCAGCAGTCCCGGACAGGTGCCCTGGGATACGCAGTATTTT
- | TRBJ1-1 | - | TRBV6-2/TRBV6-3 | CASSPVGWKITEAFF | TGTGCCAGCAGTCCGGTAGGGTGGAAGATCACTGAAGCTTTCTTT
- | TRBJ1-1 | - | TRBV5-1 | CASSVTPDTEAFF | TGCGCCAGCAGCGTGACCCCGGACACTGAAGCTTTCTTT
TRBD1 | TRBJ2-1 | - | TRBV11-3 | CASSWTGDHEQFF | TGTGCCAGCAGCTGGACAGGGGACCATGAGCAGTTCTTC
- | TRBJ2-7 | - | TRBV27 | CASSTRSGGTYEQYF | TGTGCCAGCAGTACTCGGTCGGGTGGCACCTACGAGCAGTACTTC
TRBD1 | TRBJ1-4 | - | TRBV19 | CASSIGQGNEKLFF | TGTGCCAGTAGTATAGGACAGGGTAATGAAAAACTGTTTTTT
TRBD1 | TRBJ2-4 | - | TRBV5-4 | CASSARQGATKNIQYF | TGTGCCAGCAGCGCTAGACAGGGGGCAACCAAAAACATTCAGTACTTC
- | TRBJ1-3 | - | TRBV28 | CASTQIEAGLGNTIYF | TGTGCCAGCACCCAAATCGAGGCAGGCTTAGGAAACACCATATATTTT
- | TRBJ2-3 | - | TRBV29-1 | CSALVSPTYTQYF | TGCAGCGCACTTGTGTCCCCCACATATACGCAGTATTTT
- | TRBJ2-3 | - | TRBV5-8 | CASSFAGISTDTQYF | TGTGCCAGCAGCTTCGCGGGGATAAGCACAGATACGCAGTATTTT
- | TRBJ1-1 | - | TRBV25-1 | CASSRQLYTEAFF | TGTGCCAGCAGCAGACAGCTTTACACTGAAGCTTTCTTT
- | TRBJ2-5 | - | TRBV7-2 | CASSLVYFQGGETQYF | TGTGCCAGCAGCTTAGTTTATTTCCAGGGGGGCGAGACCCAGTACTTC
- | TRBJ1-3 | few | TRBV5-1 | CASSLAGSSTIYF | TGCGCCAGCAGCTTGGCGGGGAGTAGCACCATATATTTT
- | TRBJ2-1 | - | TRBV6-5 | CASSYLAGPTNEQFF | TGTGCCAGCAGTTACTTGGCGGGCCCCACCAATGAGCAGTTCTTC
TRBD1 | TRBJ1-2 | - | TRBV3-1/TRBV3-2 | CASSQDPQGGNNYGYTF | TGTGCCAGCAGCCAAGATCCCCAGGGGGGAAATAACTATGGCTACACCTTC
TRBD1 | TRBJ1-1 | - | TRBV7-9 | CASSSPTGALAFF | TGTGCCAGCAGTTCCCCGACAGGGGCATTAGCTTTCTTT
- | TRBJ2-3 | once | TRBV5-5 | CASSLGPEHRTDTQYF | TGTGCCAGCAGCTTGGGGCCTGAGCACCGCACAGATACGCAGTATTTT
- | TRBJ1-1 | - | TRBV19 | CASTKAARGGTEAFF | TGTGCCAGCACTAAGGCGGCAAGGGGTGGAACTGAAGCTTTCTTT
- | TRBJ1-6 | - | TRBV6-5 | CASSPVPGANSPLHF | TGTGCCAGCAGTCCAGTACCGGGGGCCAATTCACCCCTCCACTTT
- | TRBJ1-3 | - | TRBV5-1 | CASSLGAASGNTIYF | TGCGCCAGCAGCTTGGGAGCAGCTTCTGGAAACACCATATATTTT
- | TRBJ2-1 | - | TRBV9 | CASSTSSYNEQFF | TGTGCCAGCAGCACAAGTTCCTACAATGAGCAGTTCTTC
- | TRBJ2-7 | - | TRBV29-1 | CSVEGQGAYEQYF | TGCAGCGTTGAGGGCCAGGGAGCCTACGAGCAGTACTTC
- | TRBJ1-3 | - | TRBV4-2 | CASSQEKVSSGNTIYF | TGTGCCAGCAGCCAAGAAAAGGTGAGCTCTGGAAACACCATATATTTT
TRBD1 | TRBJ1-2 | - | TRBV5-7 | CASSYDRVDGYTF | TGTGCCAGCAGCTACGACAGGGTCGATGGCTACACCTTC
- | TRBJ2-7 | - | TRBV10-3 | CAIRFGAPISEQYF | TGTGCCATCAGGTTCGGGGCGCCGATATCCGAGCAGTACTTC
TRBD2 | TRBJ2-2 | - | TRBV19 | CASSGGGIIPGELFF | TGTGCTAGCAGCGGGGGGGGGATTATCCCCGGGGAGCTGTTTTTT
- | TRBJ1-1 | - | TRBV10-3 | CAISELVGLGLTEAFF | TGTGCCATCAGTGAATTAGTCGGCTTGGGGCTCACTGAAGCTTTCTTT
- | TRBJ1-4 | - | TRBV20-1 | CSAPGTAKLFF | TGCAGTGCCCCAGGGACGGCTAAACTGTTTTTT
- | TRBJ1-1 | - | TRBV11-2 | CASSPPRGNTEAFF | TGTGCCAGCAGCCCACCCCGGGGTAACACTGAAGCTTTCTTT
TRBD2 | TRBJ2-1 | - | TRBV30 | CAWSTIGTSIFNEQFF | TGTGCCTGGAGTACTATTGGGACTAGCATTTTTAATGAGCAGTTCTTC
- | TRBJ2-1 | - | TRBV12-5 | CASGPSTASSSYNEQFF | TGTGCTAGTGGTCCGTCGACAGCCTCCAGCTCCTACAATGAGCAGTTCTTC